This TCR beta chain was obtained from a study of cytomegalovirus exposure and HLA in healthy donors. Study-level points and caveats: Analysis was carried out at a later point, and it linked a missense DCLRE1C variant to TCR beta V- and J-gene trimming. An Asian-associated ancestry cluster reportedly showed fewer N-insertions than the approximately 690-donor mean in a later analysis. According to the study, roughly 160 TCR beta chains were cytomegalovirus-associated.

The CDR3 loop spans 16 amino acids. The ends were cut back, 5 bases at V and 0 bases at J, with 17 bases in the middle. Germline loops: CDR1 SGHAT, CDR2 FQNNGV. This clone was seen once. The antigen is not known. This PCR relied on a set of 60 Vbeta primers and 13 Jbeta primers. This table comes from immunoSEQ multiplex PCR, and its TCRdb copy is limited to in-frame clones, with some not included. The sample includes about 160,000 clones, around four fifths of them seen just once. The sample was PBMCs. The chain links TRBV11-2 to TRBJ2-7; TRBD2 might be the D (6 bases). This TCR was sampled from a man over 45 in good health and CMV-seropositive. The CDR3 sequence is CASSPRALASSYEQYF. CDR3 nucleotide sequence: TGTGCCAGCAGCCCACGGGCGCTAGCGAGCTCCTACGAGCAGTACTTC.